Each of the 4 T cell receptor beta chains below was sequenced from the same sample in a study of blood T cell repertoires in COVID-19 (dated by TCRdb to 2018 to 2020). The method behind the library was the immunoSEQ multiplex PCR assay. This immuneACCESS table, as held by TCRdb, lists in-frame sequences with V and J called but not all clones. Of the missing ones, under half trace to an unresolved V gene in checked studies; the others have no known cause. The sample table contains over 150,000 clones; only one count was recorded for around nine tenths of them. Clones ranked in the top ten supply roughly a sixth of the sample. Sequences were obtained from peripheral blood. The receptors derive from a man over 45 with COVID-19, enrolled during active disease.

The CDR3 protein is CASSLRKGRTGELFF. CDR3 DNA sequence: TGTGCCAGCAGTTTGAGGAAGGGGAGGACCGGGGAGCTGTTTTTT. V usage is TRBV27 and J usage is TRBJ2-2, with a possible D match to TRBD2 (6 bases). The germline CDR1 and CDR2 sequences are MNHEY and SMNVEV (reference sequence). This CDR3 has 15 amino acids. V gave up 3 bases and J gave up 5 bases, with 13 bases separating them.

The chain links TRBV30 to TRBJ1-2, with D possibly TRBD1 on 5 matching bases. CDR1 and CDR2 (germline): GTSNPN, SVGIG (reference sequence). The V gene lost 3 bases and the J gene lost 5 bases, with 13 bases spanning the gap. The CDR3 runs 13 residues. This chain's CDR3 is CAWSPGESYGYTF. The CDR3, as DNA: TGTGCCTGGAGCCCGGGGGAGTCGTATGGCTACACCTTC.

CDR3 loop: CASSDTRGDLQQFF. CDR3 nucleotides: TGTGCCAGCAGCGACACCCGGGGGGATCTTCAGCAGTTCTTC. V gene TRBV9 combines with J gene TRBJ2-1, with 7 bases identical to TRBD2. J lost 11 bases, V lost 3 bases, and 11 bases had no gene match. CDR3 size: 14 residues. The V gene's germline CDR1 is SGDLS and CDR2 YYNGEE.

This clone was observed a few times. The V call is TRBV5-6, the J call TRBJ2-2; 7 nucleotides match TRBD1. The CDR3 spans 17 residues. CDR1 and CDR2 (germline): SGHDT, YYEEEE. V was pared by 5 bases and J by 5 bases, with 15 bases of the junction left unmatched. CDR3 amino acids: CASSSKTTGFRTGELFF. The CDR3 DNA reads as TGTGCCAGCAGTTCCAAGACGACAGGGTTTAGAACCGGGGAGCTGTTTTTT.